This entry concerns a single T cell receptor (beta chain). The CDR3 is 14 amino acids. The junction had 1 base not matched to a gene; V was cut back by 0 bases and J by 4 bases. The germline gives CDR1 DFQATT, CDR2 SNEGSKA (reference sequence). TCRdb ran MiXCR on the 5' RACE reads and lists one entry per CDR3 protein. The sample holds some 230,000 distinct CDR3 sequences; over 5% are singletons and the top ten take approximately 15%. The data belong to a study of identical twins. This same sample was also taken into another study, of T cells expressing NK-cell markers.

The V and J genes are TRBV20-1 and TRBJ2-2; 8 bases map to TRBD2. The sequencing input was CD8+ T cells sorted from blood. The sequence was obtained from a woman aged 18-29 years in good health. For the CDR3, the DNA is TGCAGTGCTAGAGAACTAGCGGCCACCGGGGAGCTGTTTTTT. Translating gives CSARELAATGELFF.